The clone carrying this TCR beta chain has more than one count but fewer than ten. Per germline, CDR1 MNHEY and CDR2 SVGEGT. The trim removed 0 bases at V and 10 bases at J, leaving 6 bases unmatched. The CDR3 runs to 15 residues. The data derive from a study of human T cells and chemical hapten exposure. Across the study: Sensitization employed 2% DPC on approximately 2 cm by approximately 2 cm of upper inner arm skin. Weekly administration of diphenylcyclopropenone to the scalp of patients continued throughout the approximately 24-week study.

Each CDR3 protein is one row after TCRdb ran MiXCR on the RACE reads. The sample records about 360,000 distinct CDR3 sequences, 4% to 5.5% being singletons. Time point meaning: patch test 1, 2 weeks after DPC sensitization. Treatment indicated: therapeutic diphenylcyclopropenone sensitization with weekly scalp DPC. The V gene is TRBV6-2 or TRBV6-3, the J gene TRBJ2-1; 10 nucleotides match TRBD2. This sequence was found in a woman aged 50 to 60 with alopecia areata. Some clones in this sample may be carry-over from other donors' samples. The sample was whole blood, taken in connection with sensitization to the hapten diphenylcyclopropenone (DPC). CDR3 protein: CASSYSILAGEEQFF. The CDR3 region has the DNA TGTGCCAGCAGTTACTCGATCCTAGCGGGAGAAGAGCAGTTCTTC.